This entry is about one TCR beta chain. J lost 10 bases, V lost 1 base, and 12 bases had no gene match. CDR3 length equals 17 residues. The germline V gene has CDR1 LGHNA and CDR2 YSLEER. The sample is drawn from a study of cytomegalovirus exposure and HLA in healthy donors. Study-level background: About 85 million unique TCRs from HLA-typed donors were held in an early release of data.

60 Vbeta and 13 Jbeta primers were used in PCR. TCRdb's copy holds only in-frame clones and misses some; the assay was immunoSEQ multiplex PCR. Recorded for this sample: 80,000 to 100,000 clones. The sample taken for sequencing was PBMCs. This sequence was found in a man aged 45-60 years in good health and CMV-seronegative. The chain links TRBV4-3 to TRBJ2-1; 11 bases agree with TRBD2. CDR3 sequence (DNA): TGCGCCAGCAGCCAAGTAAGGAGGCTAGCGGGGGGCCCGGAGCAGTTCTTC. It yields the protein CASSQVRRLAGGPEQFF.